This TCR beta chain derives from a study of T cell responses to AZD1222 COVID-19 vaccine. The CDR3 loop spans 16 amino acids. Per the germline V gene, CDR1 is SGHNT and CDR2 is YENEEA. With 0 bases clipped from V and 7 bases from J, the junction kept 3 bases outside the gene matches. Sequencing used immunoSEQ multiplex PCR; TCRdb keeps in-frame clones, though not all of them. Among roughly 190,000 clones, over 90% were seen once, and the ten largest hold roughly 3.8%. The chain recombines TRBV11-3 with TRBJ2-1; 13 bases map to TRBD2. The sequencing here drew on peripheral blood, taken on day 0 of AZD1222 vaccination. This receptor was obtained from an adult in good health. Here the CDR3 reads CASSLDPTSGRNEQFF. Written as DNA, the CDR3 is TGTGCCAGCAGCTTAGATCCGACTAGCGGGAGGAATGAGCAGTTCTTC. The variable domain in full, with the rest retrieved from reference TRBV11-3 and TRBJ2-1, is EAGVVQSPRYKIIEKKQPVAFWCNPISGHNTLYWYLQNLGQGPELLIRYENEEAVDDSQLPKDRFSAERLKGVDSTLKIQPAELGDSAVYLCASSLDPTSGRNEQFFGPGTRLTVL.